A selection of T cell receptor beta chains follows, all from one sample in a study of blood T cell repertoires in COVID-19. Profiled with immunoSEQ multiplex PCR; TCRdb holds only in-frame clones, not every one. The sample holds 100,000 to 150,000 clones, approximately 82% seen once. Sequenced material: peripheral blood. Receptors were obtained from a middle-aged man with active or convalescent COVID-19. Each CDR3 is given with its conserved first and last residue. The D gene is left open where the match is weak.

V: TRBV4-1
D: TRBD2
J: TRBJ2-1
CDR3: CASSQDRSGGIPYNEQFF
DNA: TGCGCCAGCAGCCAAGATCGATCGGGAGGCATCCCCTACAATGAGCAGTTCTTC

V: TRBV7-2
D: -
J: TRBJ1-1
CDR3: CASSLAPGSNTEAFF
DNA: TGTGCCAGCAGCTTAGCACCGGGGTCAAACACTGAAGCTTTCTTT

V: TRBV4-3
D: -
J: TRBJ2-7
CDR3: CASSQEDGRRSSYEQYF
DNA: TGCGCCAGCAGCCAAGAGGATGGACGGAGGAGCTCCTACGAGCAGTACTTC

V: TRBV5-4
D: TRBD2
J: TRBJ2-3
CDR3: CASSLGRSAGGPTDTQYF
DNA: TGTGCCAGCAGCTTGGGTCGAAGCGCGGGGGGCCCCACAGATACGCAGTATTTT

V: TRBV24-1
D: TRBD2
J: TRBJ2-1
CDR3: CATSDNGLASNEQFF
DNA: TGTGCCACCAGTGACAATGGACTAGCGAGCAATGAGCAGTTCTTC

V: TRBV19
D: -
J: TRBJ1-2
CDR3: CASSIDSVETGQLHSNYGYTF
DNA: TGTGCCAGTAGTATAGATAGTGTCGAAACCGGACAGCTGCACTCTAACTATGGCTACACCTTC

V: TRBV7-2
D: TRBD1
J: TRBJ1-4
CDR3: CASSSRDRANEKLFF
DNA: TGTGCCAGCAGCTCCCGGGACAGGGCAAATGAAAAACTGTTTTTT

V: TRBV6-5
D: TRBD1
J: TRBJ1-2
CDR3: CASGIYGTGDGYTF
DNA: TGTGCCAGCGGGATTTACGGGACAGGGGACGGCTACACCTTC

V: TRBV2
D: -
J: TRBJ2-2
CDR3: CASSGPGLPNGGELFF
DNA: TGTGCCAGCAGTGGTCCGGGACTTCCCAATGGCGGGGAGCTGTTTTTT

V: TRBV3-1/TRBV3-2
D: TRBD1
J: TRBJ2-1
CDR3: CASSQGKGGKFF
DNA: TGTGCCAGCAGCCAAGGGAAAGGGGGCAAGTTCTTC

V: TRBV6-5
D: TRBD2
J: TRBJ2-3
CDR3: CASTGGFTDTQYF
DNA: TGTGCCAGCACGGGGGGTTTCACAGATACGCAGTATTTT

V: TRBV2
D: TRBD1
J: TRBJ1-4
CDR3: CASSVGQGPNEKLFF
DNA: TGTGCCAGCAGCGTAGGACAGGGGCCTAATGAAAAACTGTTTTTT

V: TRBV11-2
D: -
J: TRBJ1-4
CDR3: CASSLRDTLDGEKLFF
DNA: TGTGCCAGCAGCTTACGGGACACCCTCGATGGAGAAAAACTGTTTTTT

V: TRBV6-5
D: -
J: TRBJ2-5
CDR3: CASNRDSVETQYF
DNA: TGTGCCAGCAACAGGGATTCTGTAGAGACCCAGTACTTC

V: TRBV19
D: -
J: TRBJ2-3
CDR3: CASSALVASTDTQYF
DNA: TGTGCCAGTAGTGCCCTAGTCGCGAGCACAGATACGCAGTATTTT

V: TRBV6-5
D: -
J: TRBJ1-6
CDR3: CASSYSPNNNSPLHF
DNA: TGTGCCAGCAGTTACTCGCCAAACAATAATTCACCCCTCCACTTT

V: TRBV7-3
D: TRBD1
J: TRBJ2-3
CDR3: CASSQTGVTDTQYF
DNA: TGTGCCAGCAGCCAGACAGGGGTGACAGATACGCAGTATTTT

V: TRBV3-1/TRBV3-2
D: -
J: TRBJ1-4
CDR3: CASSQLNEKLFF
DNA: TGTGCCAGCAGCCAACTTAATGAAAAACTGTTTTTT